The clone carrying this TCR beta chain is medium-sized within its sample. Little can be read into the size of this beta chain, an off-target read in a library designed for alpha chains. The data were obtained in a study of spatial heterogeneity in lung cancer. One entry per CDR3 protein results from TCRdb running MiXCR on the 5' RACE reads. The data show around 4,000 distinct CDR3 sequences, with about a fifth seen just once and around 23% held by the top ten. Time point described: sample taken at primary tumor resection. Material for sequencing was whole RNA from tumor, nontumor lung or frozen PBMC, left unsorted. Patients with untreated early-stage non-small cell lung cancer, numbering some 68, were the donors. The CDR3 spans 14 residues. With 3 bases removed from V and 1 base from J, the gap between germline ends came to 9 bases. Germline CDR1 reads DFQATT; CDR2 reads SNEGSKA (reference sequence).

This rearrangement joins TRBV20-1 to TRBJ2-2, with TRBD2 as a possible D gene (6 bases). The specimen was normal lung tissue next to the tumor, collected at surgery. This clonotype originated in a female donor with early-stage non-small cell lung cancer. The CDR3 nucleotides are TGCAGTGCTAGGCTCGGGGGGAACACCGGGGAGCTGTTTTTT. This translates into CSARLGGNTGELFF.